The 3 T cell receptor beta chains below all came from one sample that was sequenced in a study of OX40 agonist ivuxolimab in advanced cancers. Repertoires were generated with immunoSEQ multiplex PCR, while TCRdb's copy carries only in-frame clones and drops some. This sample has about 64,000 clones, with approximately 90% found just once. The input for sequencing was CD4+ or CD8+ T cells sorted from blood, taken in a trial of the OX40 agonist ivuxolimab. The receptor set was obtained from an adult with an advanced solid tumor such as melanoma, head and neck, liver or kidney cancer.

V gene TRBV11-2 combines with J gene TRBJ2-4; D may correspond to TRBD1 or TRBD2 (5 bases each). This CDR3 contains 13 residues. Germline CDR1 and CDR2: SGHAT and FQNNGV. V lost 5 bases, J lost 8 bases, and 13 bases lay in between. CDR3 protein: CASSKRDLDIQYF. The CDR3 nucleotides read TGTGCCAGCAGCAAACGGGACCTAGACATTCAGTACTTC.

The chain carries TRBV5-1 and TRBJ2-2; no clear D gene. Trimming stripped 0 bases from V and 0 bases from J, with 3 bases between. The CDR3 runs 14 residues. Germline CDR1 and CDR2: SGHRS and YFSETQ. CDR3 sequence reads: CASSLAANTGELFF. The CDR3 DNA follows: TGCGCCAGCAGCTTGGCTGCGAACACCGGGGAGCTGTTTTTT.

The gene calls are TRBV25-1 and TRBJ1-4; 9 nucleotides agree with TRBD1. Germline values: CDR1 MGHDK, CDR2 SYGVNS. J was trimmed by 8 bases and V by 6 bases; bases with no gene match: 13. The CDR3 loop spans 16 amino acids. The CDR3 protein is CASRQPPGQGREKLFF. For the CDR3, the DNA is TGTGCCAGCAGACAGCCTCCGGGACAGGGTCGGGAAAAACTGTTTTTT.